One sample yielded the 2 T cell receptor beta chains listed below, sequenced in a study of T cell responses to AZD1222 COVID-19 vaccine. Only in-frame clones appear in the TCRdb table, and some are missing; sequencing was by immunoSEQ multiplex PCR. The sample has roughly 170,000 clones, around nine tenths seen once. The source was peripheral blood, collected on day 0 of AZD1222 vaccination. The receptors originated from an adult in good health.

The chain couples TRBV7-9 to TRBJ2-7; no firm D call. Trimming stripped 0 bases from V and 4 bases from J, with 7 bases between. The CDR3 covers 13 residues. Germline CDR1 and CDR2: SEHNR and FQNEAQ (reference sequence). The DNA of the CDR3 is TGTGCCAGCAGCTTAGCCGTATCATACGAGCAGTACTTC. Translation: CASSLAVSYEQYF. Based on the CDR3 plus reference TRBV7-9 and TRBJ2-7, the full variable domain is DTGVSQNPRHKITKRGQNVTFRCDPISEHNRLYWYRQTLGQGPEFLTYFQNEAQLEKSRLLSDRFSAERPKGSFSTLEIQRTEQGDSAMYLCASSLAVSYEQYFGPGTRLTVT.

J is TRBJ1-1 and V is TRBV6-4, with D maybe TRBD1 (5 bases). Germline CDR1 is MRHNA and CDR2 is SNTAGT. The V end lost 5 bases, the J end lost 1 base, and 8 bases lay between the germline ends. The CDR3 runs to 13 residues. CDR3 sequence reads: CASSQGWNTEAFF. For the CDR3, the DNA is TGTGCCAGCAGTCAGGGTTGGAACACTGAAGCTTTCTTT.